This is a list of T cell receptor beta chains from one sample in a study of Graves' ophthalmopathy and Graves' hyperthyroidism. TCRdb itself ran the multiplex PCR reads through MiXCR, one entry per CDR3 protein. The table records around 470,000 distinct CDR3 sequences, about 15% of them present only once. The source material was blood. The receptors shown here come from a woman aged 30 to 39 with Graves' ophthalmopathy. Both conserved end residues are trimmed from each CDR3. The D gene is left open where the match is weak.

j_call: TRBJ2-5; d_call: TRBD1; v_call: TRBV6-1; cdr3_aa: ASSDYLGQLEETQY
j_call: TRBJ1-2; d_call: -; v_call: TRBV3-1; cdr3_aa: ASSSERGYT
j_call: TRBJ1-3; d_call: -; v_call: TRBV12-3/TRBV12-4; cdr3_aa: ASSRDLGNTIY
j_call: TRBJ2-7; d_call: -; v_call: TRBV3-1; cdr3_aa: ASRGDAYEQY
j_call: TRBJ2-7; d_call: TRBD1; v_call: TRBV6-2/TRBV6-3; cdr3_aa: ASSATGTGTYEQY
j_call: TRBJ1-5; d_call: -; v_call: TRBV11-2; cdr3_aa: ASSIGINQPQH
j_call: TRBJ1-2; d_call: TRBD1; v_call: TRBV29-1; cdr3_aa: SAPSTGYNYGYT
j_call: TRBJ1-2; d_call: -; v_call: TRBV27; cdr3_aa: ASSFQGMIDGYT
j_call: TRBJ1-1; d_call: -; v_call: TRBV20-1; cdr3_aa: SARQMYEAF
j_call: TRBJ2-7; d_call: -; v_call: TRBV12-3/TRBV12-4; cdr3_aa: ASSLKGTGPYEQY
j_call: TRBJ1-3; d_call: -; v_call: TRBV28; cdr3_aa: ASSFRGNSGNTIY
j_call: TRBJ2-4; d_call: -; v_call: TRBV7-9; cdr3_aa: ASSYEVSWTANIQY
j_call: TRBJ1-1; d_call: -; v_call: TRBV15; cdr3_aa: ATSTTGDTEAF
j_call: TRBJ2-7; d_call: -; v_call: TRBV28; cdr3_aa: ASSFSDRFGEQY
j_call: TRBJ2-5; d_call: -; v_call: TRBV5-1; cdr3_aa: ASSLEGSQDTQY
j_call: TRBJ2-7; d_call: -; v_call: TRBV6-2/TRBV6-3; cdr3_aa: ASSYVRAYYEQY
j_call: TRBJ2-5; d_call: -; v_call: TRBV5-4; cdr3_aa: ASSTWADQETQY
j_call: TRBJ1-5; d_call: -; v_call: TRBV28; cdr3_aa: ASSRLELWQPQH
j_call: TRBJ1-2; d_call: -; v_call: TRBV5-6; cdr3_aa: ASSLGTGDRYGYT
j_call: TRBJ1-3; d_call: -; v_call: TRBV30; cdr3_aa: AWSKGRITGNTIY
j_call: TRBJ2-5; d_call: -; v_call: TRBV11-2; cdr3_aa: ASSLTFTYVGVETQY
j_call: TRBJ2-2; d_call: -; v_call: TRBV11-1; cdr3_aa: ASSLDHIVLTGELF